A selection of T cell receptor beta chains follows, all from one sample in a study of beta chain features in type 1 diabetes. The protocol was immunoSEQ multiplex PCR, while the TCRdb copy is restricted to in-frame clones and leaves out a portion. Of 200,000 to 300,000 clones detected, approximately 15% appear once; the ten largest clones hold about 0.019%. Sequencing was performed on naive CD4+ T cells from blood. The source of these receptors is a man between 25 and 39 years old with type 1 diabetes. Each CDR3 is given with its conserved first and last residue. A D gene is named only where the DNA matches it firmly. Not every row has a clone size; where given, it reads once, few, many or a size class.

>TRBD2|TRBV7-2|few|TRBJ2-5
CASSLDAGGGETQYF
TGTGCCAGCAGCTTAGATGCGGGAGGAGGTGAGACCCAGTACTTC
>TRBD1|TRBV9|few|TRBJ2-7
CASSVTGGYEQYF
TGTGCCAGCAGCGTAACAGGGGGCTACGAGCAGTACTTC
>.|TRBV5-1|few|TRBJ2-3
CASSLSGTDTQYF
TGCGCCAGCAGCTTGAGCGGCACAGATACGCAGTATTTT
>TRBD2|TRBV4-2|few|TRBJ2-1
CASSQVPLAGGAYNEQFF
TGTGCCAGCAGCCAAGTCCCCCTAGCGGGAGGCGCCTACAATGAGCAGTTCTTC
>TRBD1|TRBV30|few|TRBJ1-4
CAWGQGAQEKLFF
TGTGCCTGGGGACAGGGGGCCCAAGAAAAACTGTTTTTT
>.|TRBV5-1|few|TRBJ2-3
CASSLRVSTDTQYF
TGCGCCAGCAGCTTGCGGGTCTCCACAGATACGCAGTATTTT
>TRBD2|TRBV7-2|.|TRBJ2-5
CASSPFTSGSYQETQYF
TGTGCCAGCAGCCCATTTACTAGCGGCTCGTACCAAGAGACCCAGTACTTC
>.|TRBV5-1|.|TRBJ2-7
CASSLAFGHDYEQYF
TGCGCCAGCAGCTTGGCCTTTGGCCATGACTACGAGCAGTACTTC
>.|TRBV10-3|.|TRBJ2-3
CATFEDTQYF
TGTGCCACTTTTGAGGATACGCAGTATTTT
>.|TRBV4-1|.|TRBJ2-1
CASSQEGIQTGHSYNEQFF
TGCGCCAGCAGCCAAGAGGGAATACAGACAGGTCACTCCTACAATGAGCAGTTCTTC
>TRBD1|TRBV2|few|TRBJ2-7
CASFSGQGNEQYF
TGTGCCAGCTTCTCCGGACAGGGGAACGAGCAGTACTTC
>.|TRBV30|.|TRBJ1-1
CAWSVPNRVSEAFF
TGTGCCTGGAGTGTACCTAACAGGGTATCTGAAGCTTTCTTT
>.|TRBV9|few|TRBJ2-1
CASSVGGSYNEQFF
TGTGCCAGCAGCGTGGGGGGAAGCTACAATGAGCAGTTCTTC
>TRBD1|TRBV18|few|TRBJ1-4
CASSPRQGEKLFF
TGTGCCAGCTCACCCAGACAGGGCGAAAAACTGTTTTTT
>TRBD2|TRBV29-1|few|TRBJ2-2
CSVGGGEGELFF
TGCAGCGTTGGCGGGGGAGAGGGGGAGCTGTTTTTT
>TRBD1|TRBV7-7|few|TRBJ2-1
CASSSDRVNEQFF
TGTGCCAGCAGCTCGGACAGGGTGAATGAGCAGTTCTTC
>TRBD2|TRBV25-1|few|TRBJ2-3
CASSEYGTISTDTQYF
TGTGCCAGCAGTGAATACGGGACTATAAGCACAGATACGCAGTATTTT
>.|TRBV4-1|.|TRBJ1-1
CASSLSVVNTEAFF
TGCGCCAGCTCCCTTAGCGTTGTGAACACTGAAGCTTTCTTT
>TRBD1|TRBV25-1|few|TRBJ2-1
CASSEDRITYNEQFF
TGTGCCAGCAGCGAGGACAGGATTACCTACAATGAGCAGTTCTTC
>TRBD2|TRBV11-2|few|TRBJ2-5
CASSLGPVGLAGGQETQYF
TGTGCCAGCAGCTTAGGACCCGTCGGGCTAGCGGGGGGCCAAGAGACCCAGTACTTC
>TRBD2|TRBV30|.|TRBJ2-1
CAWESGGRANNEQFF
TGTGCCTGGGAATCCGGCGGGAGGGCCAATAATGAGCAGTTCTTC
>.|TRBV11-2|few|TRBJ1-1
CASSLVGRTGEAFF
TGTGCCAGCAGCTTAGTAGGCCGGACGGGGGAAGCTTTCTTT
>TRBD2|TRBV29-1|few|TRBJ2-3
CSVVGGGAGVDTQYF
TGCAGCGTTGTTGGCGGGGGGGCCGGTGTAGATACGCAGTATTTT
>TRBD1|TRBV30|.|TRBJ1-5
CAWAGTGQPQHF
TGTGCCTGGGCCGGGACAGGGCAGCCCCAGCATTTT
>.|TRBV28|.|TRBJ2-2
CASSPANRRNTGELFF
TGTGCCAGCAGCCCCGCGAACAGGCGGAACACCGGGGAGCTGTTTTTT
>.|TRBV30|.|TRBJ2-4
CAGASKSKNIQYF
TGTGCGGGGGCTAGCAAGTCCAAAAACATTCAGTACTTC
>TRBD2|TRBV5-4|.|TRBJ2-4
CASSSGGRGAIQNIQYF
TGTGCCAGCAGCTCCGGGGGGAGGGGTGCAATACAAAACATTCAGTACTTC
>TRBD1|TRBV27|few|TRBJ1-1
CASSPTTGRRTEAFF
TGTGCCAGCAGTCCGACGACAGGGAGAAGGACTGAAGCTTTCTTT
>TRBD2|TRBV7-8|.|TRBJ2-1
CASSLAWTSDEQFF
TGTGCCAGCAGCTTAGCTTGGACTAGCGATGAGCAGTTCTTC
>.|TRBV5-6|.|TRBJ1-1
CASSFSNTEAFF
TGTGCCAGCAGCTTTAGTAACACTGAAGCTTTCTTT
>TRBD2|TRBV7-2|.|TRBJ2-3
CASSNPSGVLTDTQYF
TGTGCCAGCAGCAATCCTAGCGGGGTTCTCACAGATACGCAGTATTTT
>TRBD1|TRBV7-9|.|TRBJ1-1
CASSLSGQGPTEAFF
TGTGCCAGCAGCTTATCAGGACAGGGTCCGACTGAAGCTTTCTTT
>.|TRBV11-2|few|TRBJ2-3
CASSLARQSDTQYF
TGTGCCAGCAGCTTAGCCCGACAGTCCGATACGCAGTATTTT
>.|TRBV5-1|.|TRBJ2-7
CASSSKQGTYEQYF
TGCGCCAGCAGCTCCAAACAGGGCACCTACGAGCAGTACTTC
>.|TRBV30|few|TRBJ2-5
CAWSEGQLIQETQYF
TGTGCCTGGAGTGAGGGGCAGCTTATCCAAGAGACCCAGTACTTC
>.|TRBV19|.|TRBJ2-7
CASSRAGAYEQYF
TGTGCCAGTAGCCGCGCAGGCGCCTACGAGCAGTACTTC
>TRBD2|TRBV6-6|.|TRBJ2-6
CASCDGGGTGANVLTF
TGTGCCAGCTGCGACGGGGGGGGGACTGGGGCCAACGTCCTGACTTTC
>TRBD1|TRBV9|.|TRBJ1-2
CASSQSTGPSFYGYTF
TGTGCCAGCAGCCAATCGACAGGGCCCTCCTTCTATGGCTACACCTTC
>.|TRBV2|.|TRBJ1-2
CASSEGGGPYGYTF
TGTGCCAGCAGTGAGGGGGGGGGACCATATGGCTACACCTTC
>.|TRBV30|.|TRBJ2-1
CAWSVERAWNEQFF
TGTGCCTGGAGTGTGGAGAGAGCCTGGAATGAGCAGTTCTTC